Described below is a single T cell receptor beta chain sequence and its context. TCRdb analysed the RT-PCR reads with MiXCR anew, one entry per CDR3 protein. Here the sample spans 150,000 to 200,000 distinct CDR3 sequences, around 9.9% being singletons. Germline CDR1 is MNHEY and CDR2 is SMNVEV (reference sequence). The CDR3 length is 20 residues. With 6 bases removed from V and 3 bases from J, the gap between germline ends came to 32 bases. This entry belongs to a study of response to subunit inactivated influenza vaccine. This chain connects TRBV27 to TRBJ1-2, with a weak D call TRBD1 (6 bases). This clonotype was obtained from a man over 45 who received an inactivated influenza vaccine. Source: non-naive T cells sorted from PBMCs, taken about 40 days after vaccination. DNA of the CDR3: TGTGCCAGCAGCCTTTCACTTCCCAGGGGTCGTTCCCAAACCGACTATGGCTACACCTTC. As protein: CASSLSLPRGRSQTDYGYTF.